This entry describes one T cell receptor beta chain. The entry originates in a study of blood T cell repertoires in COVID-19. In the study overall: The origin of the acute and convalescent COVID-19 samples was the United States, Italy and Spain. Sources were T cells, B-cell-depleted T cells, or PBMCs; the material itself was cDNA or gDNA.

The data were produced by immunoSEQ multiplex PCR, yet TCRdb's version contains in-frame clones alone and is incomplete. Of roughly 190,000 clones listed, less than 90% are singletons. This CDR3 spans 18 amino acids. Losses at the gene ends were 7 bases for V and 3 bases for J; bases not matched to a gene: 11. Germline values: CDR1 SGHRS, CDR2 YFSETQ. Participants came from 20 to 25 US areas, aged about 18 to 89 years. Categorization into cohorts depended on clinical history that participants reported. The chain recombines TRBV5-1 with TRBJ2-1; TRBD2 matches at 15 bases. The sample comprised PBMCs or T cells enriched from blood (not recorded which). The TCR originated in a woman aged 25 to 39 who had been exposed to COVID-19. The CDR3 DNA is TGCGCCAGCCATACCGGACTAGCGGGGGGGCCGAACTACAATGAGCAGTTCTTC. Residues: CASHTGLAGGPNYNEQFF.